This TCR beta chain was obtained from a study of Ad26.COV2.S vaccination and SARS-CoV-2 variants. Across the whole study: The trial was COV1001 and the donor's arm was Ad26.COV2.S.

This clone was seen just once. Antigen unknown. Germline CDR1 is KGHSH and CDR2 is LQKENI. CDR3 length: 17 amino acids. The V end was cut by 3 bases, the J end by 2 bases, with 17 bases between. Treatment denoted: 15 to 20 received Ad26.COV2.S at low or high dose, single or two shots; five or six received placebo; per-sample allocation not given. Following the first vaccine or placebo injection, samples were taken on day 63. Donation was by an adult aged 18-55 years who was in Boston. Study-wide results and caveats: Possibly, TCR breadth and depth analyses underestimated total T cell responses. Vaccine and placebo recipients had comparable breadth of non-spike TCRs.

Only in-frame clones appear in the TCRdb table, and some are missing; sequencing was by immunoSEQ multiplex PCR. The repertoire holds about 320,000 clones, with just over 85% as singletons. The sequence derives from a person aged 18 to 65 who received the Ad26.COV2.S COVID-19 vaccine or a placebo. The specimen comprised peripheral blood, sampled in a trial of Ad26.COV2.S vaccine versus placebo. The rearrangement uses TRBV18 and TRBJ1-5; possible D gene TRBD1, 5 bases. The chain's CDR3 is CASSPSRPGSGNQPQHF. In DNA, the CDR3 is TGTGCCAGCTCACCGTCGCGGCCAGGGTCGGGCAATCAGCCCCAGCATTTT. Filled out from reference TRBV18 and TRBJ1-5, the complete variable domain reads NAGVMQNPRHLVRRRGQEARLRCSPMKGHSHVYWYRQLPEEGLKFMVYLQKENIIDESGMPKERFSAEFPKEGPSILRIQQVVRGDSAAYFCASSPSRPGSGNQPQHFGDGTRLSIL.